What follows is one T cell receptor gamma chain and its context. Its antigen is unidentified. Germline CDR1 reads GITISATS; CDR2 reads ISYDGTV (reference sequence). This CDR3 has 16 residues. V dropped 2 bases and J dropped 9; count of bases not matched to a gene: 19. RNA was extracted from the cells and then reverse transcribed. CDR3 amplicons came from multiplex PCR with pooled V-gene forward and constant-region reverse primers. TCRdb reanalysed the multiplex PCR reads via CATT. The table shows roughly 30,000 gamma-chain clones, with around 20% occurring only once. These data come from a study of Vδ1+ human thymocytes. Study-wide results and caveats: Highly polyclonal TRG and TRD repertoires with Gaussian CDR3 length distributions appeared in thymus. Unlike peripheral blood Vdelta1+ controls, thymic delta-chain sequences included 20% to 25% Vdelta2 and few Vdelta3.

After alphabeta T cell depletion, CD3+ Vdelta1+ Vdelta2- thymocytes were sorted. The receptor comes from a boy under three years old who had congenital heart surgery. The sample was Vdelta1+ gamma-delta thymocytes from the thymus. Subset specified: FACS-sorted CD3+ TCRalphabeta- TCRVdelta1+ TCRVdelta2- thymocytes. V gene TRGV9 combines with J gene TRGJ1 or TRGJ2. In nucleotides, the CDR3 is TGTGCCTTGTGGGAGGAGCCGCTGTCCTGGGGCGCTAAGAAACTCTTT. It yields the protein CALWEEPLSWGAKKLF.